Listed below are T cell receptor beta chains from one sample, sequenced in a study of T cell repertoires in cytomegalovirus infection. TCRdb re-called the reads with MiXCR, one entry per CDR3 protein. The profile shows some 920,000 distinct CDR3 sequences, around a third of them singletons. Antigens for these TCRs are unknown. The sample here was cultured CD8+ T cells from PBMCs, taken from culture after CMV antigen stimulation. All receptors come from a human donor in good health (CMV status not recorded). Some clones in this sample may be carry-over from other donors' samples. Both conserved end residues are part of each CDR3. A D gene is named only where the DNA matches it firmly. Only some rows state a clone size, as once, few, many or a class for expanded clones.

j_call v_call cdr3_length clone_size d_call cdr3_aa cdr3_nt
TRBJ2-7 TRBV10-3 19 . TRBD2 CAISESSASGGSRTYEQYF TGTGCCATCAGTGAGTCGTCGGCTAGCGGGGGGTCGCGAACCTACGAGCAGTACTTC
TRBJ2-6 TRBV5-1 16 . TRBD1 CASSTGRGSGANVLTF TGCGCCAGCAGCACGGGCAGGGGGTCCGGGGCCAACGTCCTGACTTTC
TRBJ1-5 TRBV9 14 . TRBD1 CASNEGTGGQPQHF TGTGCCAGCAACGAGGGGACAGGAGGACAGCCCCAGCATTTT
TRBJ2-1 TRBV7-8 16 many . CASSPTARSSYNEQFF TGTGCCAGCAGCCCCACAGCGAGGAGCTCCTACAATGAGCAGTTCTTC
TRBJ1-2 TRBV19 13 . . CATPGGAGYGYTF TGTGCCACCCCCGGGGGCGCGGGCTATGGCTACACCTTC
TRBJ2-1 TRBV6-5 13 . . CARAPWWNNEQFF TGTGCCAGAGCCCCCTGGTGGAACAATGAGCAGTTCTTC
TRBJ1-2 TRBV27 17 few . CASSLSKEGGTKYGYTF TGTGCCAGCAGTTTATCGAAGGAAGGGGGAACAAAGTATGGCTACACCTTC
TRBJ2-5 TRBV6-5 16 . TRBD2 CASSPEPGLAGETQYF TGTGCCAGCAGTCCAGAACCGGGACTAGCGGGAGAGACCCAGTACTTC
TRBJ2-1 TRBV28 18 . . CASSSPLHSSRSYNEQFF TGTGCCAGCAGTTCACCCCTACACAGCTCCCGCTCCTACAATGAGCAGTTCTTC
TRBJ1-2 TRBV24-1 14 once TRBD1 CATSDRDSNVGYTF TGTGCCACCAGTGACCGGGACAGTAACGTAGGCTACACCTTC
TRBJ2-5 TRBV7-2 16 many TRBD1 CASSAAVGTGQETQYF TGTGCCAGCAGCGCCGCCGTCGGGACAGGCCAAGAGACCCAGTACTTC
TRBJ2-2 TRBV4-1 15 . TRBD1 CASSRGDRETGELFF TGCGCCAGCAGCCGGGGAGACAGGGAAACCGGGGAGCTGTTTTTT
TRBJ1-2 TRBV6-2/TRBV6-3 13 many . CASGKDGNYGYTF TGTGCCAGCGGGAAGGACGGGAACTATGGCTACACCTTC
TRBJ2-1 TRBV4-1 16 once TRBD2 CASSQGMAGGYNEQFF TGCGCCAGCAGCCAAGGTATGGCGGGGGGATACAATGAGCAGTTCTTC
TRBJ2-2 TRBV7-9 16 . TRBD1 CASSIQGARWAGELFF TGTGCCAGCAGCATACAGGGGGCGAGATGGGCCGGGGAGCTGTTTTTT
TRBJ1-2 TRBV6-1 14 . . CASRESGRRYGYTF TGTGCCAGCAGGGAATCGGGACGGCGCTATGGCTACACCTTC
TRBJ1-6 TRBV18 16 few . CASCADSSSYNSPLHF TGTGCCAGCTGCGCGGATTCGAGCTCCTATAATTCACCCCTCCACTTT
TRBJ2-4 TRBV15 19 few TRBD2 CATSRDLSIGGGEENIQYF TGTGCCACCAGCAGAGATCTTAGCATCGGGGGGGGAGAGGAAAACATTCAGTACTTC
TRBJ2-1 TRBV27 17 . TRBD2 CASSSYQAGGGYNEQFF TGTGCCAGCAGTTCCTACCAAGCGGGGGGGGGGTACAATGAGCAGTTCTTC
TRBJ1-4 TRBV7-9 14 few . CASSLGRYNEKLFF TGTGCCAGCAGCTTAGGACGGTATAATGAAAAACTGTTTTTT
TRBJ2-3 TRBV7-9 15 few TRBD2 CASSSTSGGLDTQYF TGTGCCAGCAGCTCGACTAGCGGGGGGTTAGATACGCAGTATTTT
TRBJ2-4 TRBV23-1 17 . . CASSHPQGQLAKNIQYF TGCGCCAGCAGTCATCCCCAGGGGCAACTAGCCAAAAACATTCAGTACTTC
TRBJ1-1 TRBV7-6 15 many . CASSLGQLGNTEAFF TGTGCCAGCAGCTTAGGACAGTTGGGGAACACTGAAGCTTTCTTT
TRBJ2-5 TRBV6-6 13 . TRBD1 CATCDRGRETQYF TGTGCCACCTGTGACAGGGGCAGGGAGACCCAGTACTTC
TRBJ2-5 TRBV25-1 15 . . CASSEFGLIRETQYF TGTGCCAGCAGTGAATTTGGGTTGATTAGGGAGACCCAGTACTTC
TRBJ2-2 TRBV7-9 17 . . CASSSLQPDANTGELFF TGTGCCAGCAGCTCCCTACAGCCGGACGCGAACACCGGGGAGCTGTTTTTT
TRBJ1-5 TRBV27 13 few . CASGAYSNQPQHF TGTGCCAGCGGGGCTTATAGCAATCAGCCCCAGCATTTT
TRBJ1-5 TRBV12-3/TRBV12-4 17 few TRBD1 CASSQSGGGTENQPQHF TGTGCCAGCAGCCAATCAGGGGGAGGGACGGAAAATCAGCCCCAGCATTTT
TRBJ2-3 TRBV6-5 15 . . CASTRKWGAWDTQYF TGTGCCAGCACCAGGAAGTGGGGGGCGTGGGATACGCAGTATTTT
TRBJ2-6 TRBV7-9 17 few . CASSFLTAVSGANVLTF TGTGCCAGCAGCTTCTTGACAGCCGTCTCTGGGGCCAACGTCCTGACTTTC
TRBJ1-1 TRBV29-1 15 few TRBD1 CSVEISGTGGTEAFF TGCAGCGTTGAAATATCCGGGACAGGGGGCACTGAAGCTTTCTTT
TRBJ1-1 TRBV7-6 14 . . CASSLPGAGTEAFF TGTGCCAGCAGCCTCCCCGGGGCGGGTACTGAAGCTTTCTTT
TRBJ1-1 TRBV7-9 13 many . CASSPGVGTEAFF TGTGCCAGCAGCCCAGGGGTAGGGACTGAAGCTTTCTTT
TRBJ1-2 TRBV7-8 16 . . CASSLYSGQPNYGYTF TGTGCCAGCAGCTTATATTCGGGACAACCTAACTATGGCTACACCTTC
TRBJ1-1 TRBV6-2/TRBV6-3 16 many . CASSYLRGAMNTEAFF TGTGCCAGCAGTTACTTAAGGGGGGCGATGAACACTGAAGCTTTCTTT
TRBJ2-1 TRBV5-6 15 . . CASSLQPSGYNEQFF TGTGCCAGCAGCTTGCAGCCCTCGGGCTACAATGAGCAGTTCTTC
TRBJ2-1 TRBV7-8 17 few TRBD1 CASSPRTGQAVFSEQFF TGTGCCAGCAGCCCGCGCACTGGACAGGCCGTTTTCAGTGAGCAGTTCTTC
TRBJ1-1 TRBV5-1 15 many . CASSPGPTMNTEAFF TGCGCCAGCAGCCCGGGACCTACCATGAACACTGAAGCTTTCTTT
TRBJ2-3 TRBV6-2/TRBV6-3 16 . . CASSYLGNRLLDTQYF TGTGCCAGCAGTTACTTGGGTAATCGCCTTCTGGATACGCAGTATTTT
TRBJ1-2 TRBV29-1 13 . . CSAPTGANYGYTF TGCAGCGCTCCGACAGGAGCTAACTATGGCTACACCTTC
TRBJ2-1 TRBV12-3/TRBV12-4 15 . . CASSLPRMTYNEQFF TGTGCCAGCAGTTTGCCCAGGATGACCTACAATGAGCAGTTCTTC
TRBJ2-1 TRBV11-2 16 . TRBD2 CASSLAAGGYLNEQFF TGTGCCAGCAGCTTAGCAGCGGGGGGGTATTTGAATGAGCAGTTCTTC
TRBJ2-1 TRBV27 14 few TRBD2 CASSKGLGGNEQFF TGTGCCAGCAGTAAGGGACTAGGAGGCAATGAGCAGTTCTTC
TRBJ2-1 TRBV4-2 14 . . CASSSVQGYNEQFF TGTGCCAGCAGCTCTGTTCAGGGGTACAATGAGCAGTTCTTC
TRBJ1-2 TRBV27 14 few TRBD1 CASSSLQGARGYTF TGTGCCAGCAGTTCCCTACAGGGGGCGAGGGGCTACACCTTC
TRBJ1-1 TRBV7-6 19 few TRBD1 CASSPGGSAGIPWDTEAFF TGTGCCAGCAGCCCAGGGGGGAGCGCAGGCATCCCCTGGGACACTGAAGCTTTCTTT
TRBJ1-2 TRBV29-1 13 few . CSVEPGDPYGYTF TGCAGCGTTGAGCCAGGGGACCCCTATGGCTACACCTTC
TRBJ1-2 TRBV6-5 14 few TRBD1 CASSSQQGGYGYTF TGTGCCAGCAGTTCCCAACAGGGGGGCTATGGCTACACCTTC